These 8 T cell receptor beta chains share one sample of origin, sequenced in a study of shared clonotypes between healthy human individuals (dated by TCRdb to 2018 to 2020). Library construction relied on the immunoSEQ multiplex PCR assay. In its TCRdb copy, this immuneACCESS table keeps in-frame sequences only and misses some clones. Where compared with another copy, unresolved V genes explain less than half of these, and the others have no known cause. The sample table records over 850,000 clones; 70% to 80% of these occur just once. The top ten clonotypes cover 0.5% to 0.65% of the sample. Sequencing used memory CD4+ T cells from PBMCs. Sample cell subset or site, as interpreted from the label and publication: CD45RA-negative fraction. These receptors all stem from a man aged 18-30 years in good health. Some clones in this sample may be carry-over from other donors' samples.

In the case of this clone: This may arise from a read error, as a much more abundant clone is one base away. This same CDR3 is encoded by further DNA sequences in the sample. The chain is built from TRBV30 and TRBJ1-3; a possible D gene is TRBD1 (5 bases). V was shortened by 5 bases and J by 3 bases, with 20 bases between the two germline ends. From germline, CDR1 is GTSNPN and CDR2 SVGIG (reference sequence). The CDR3 contains 16 residues. As DNA, the CDR3 is TGTGCCTGGTTCTCGGGACGGATGGGGAATGGAAACACCATATATTTT. This gives the protein CAWFSGRMGNGNTIYF.

V gene TRBV5-1 combines with J gene TRBJ1-5; D remains ambiguous. The CDR3 length is 14 residues. The germline V and J ends were trimmed by 4 bases and 6 bases, with 14 bases remaining between them. Germline V gene lookup returns CDR1 SGHRS and CDR2 YFSETQ. In DNA form, the CDR3 reads TGCGCCAGCAGCGCAGGCGGCGCGGGTCAGCCCCAGCATTTT. Protein product: CASSAGGAGQPQHF.

In this sample, this clone turned up a few times. V usage is TRBV21-1 and J usage is TRBJ2-4; the table's D call, TRBD1, has no DNA check behind it. TRBV21-1 corresponds to a pseudogene. CDR3 length: 14 amino acids. The CDR3 is CASSAPMDRNIQYF. The CDR3 coding sequence is TGTGCCAGCAGCGCCCCCATGGACAGGAACATTCAGTACTTC.

This clone was recorded a few times. The chain uses TRBV7-2 and TRBJ2-2, with no clear D. This CDR3 has 14 residues. The V and J ends lost 3 bases and 0 bases respectively, with 5 bases between them. The germline CDR1 and CDR2 sequences are SGHTA and FQGNSA. CDR3 amino acids: CASSFTPNTGELFF. CDR3 in DNA: TGTGCCAGCAGCTTTACCCCGAACACCGGGGAGCTGTTTTTT.

The table lists this clone with many counts. The V call is TRBV7-9, the J call TRBJ2-3, with D possibly being TRBD2 (5 bases). The CDR3 contains 13 residues. Trimming left V 5 bases short and J 5 bases short, with 11 bases between. The germline V gene encodes CDR1 SEHNR and CDR2 FQNEAQ (reference sequence). The DNA for the CDR3 is TGTGCCAGCAGCCCACCCGGAGGAGATACGCAGTATTTT. Translating gives CASSPPGGDTQYF.

This clone was detected once. The rearrangement links TRBV5-1 to TRBJ2-7; 15 bases match TRBD2. Germline CDR1 reads SGHRS; CDR2 reads YFSETQ. The CDR3 has 20 amino acids. With 7 bases clipped from V and 5 bases from J, the junction kept 22 bases outside the gene matches. The CDR3 region is CASQPSLPAGTSGRPNEQYF. The CDR3 DNA reads as TGCGCCAGCCAGCCCTCCCTCCCCGCCGGGACTAGCGGGAGGCCCAACGAGCAGTACTTC.

This clone was observed a handful of times. The chain couples TRBV7-9 to TRBJ2-1; possibly TRBD2 for D (6 bases). The V end was cut by 5 bases, the J end by 2 bases, with 10 bases between. Looked up from germline, CDR1 is SEHNR and CDR2 is FQNEAQ (reference sequence). The CDR3 spans 14 residues. The CDR3 here is CASSLGLPYNEQFF. DNA of the CDR3: TGTGCCAGCAGCCTGGGACTTCCCTACAATGAGCAGTTCTTC.

The chain employs TRBV19 and TRBJ1-5; no clear D gene. V was trimmed by 6 bases and J by 4 bases, leaving 16 bases between them. The CDR3 contains 15 residues. Germline CDR1 is LNHDA and CDR2 is SQIVND (reference sequence). Here the CDR3 DNA reads TGTGCCAGTAGGGGATGGGTTCTCCGGAATCAGCCCCAGCATTTT. Its translation is CASRGWVLRNQPQHF.